This TCR beta chain was identified in a study of cytomegalovirus exposure and HLA in healthy donors. Regarding this clone: Its matching antigen is unknown.

Study-level results: A likely sequencing artifact accounted for one observed cluster of highly shared sequence variants. For TCR beta chains, V- and J-gene trimming was later linked to a missense DCLRE1C variant.

PCR used 60 Vbeta primers and 13 Jbeta primers. The repertoire was sequenced with immunoSEQ multiplex PCR; TCRdb's copy has only in-frame clones and lacks some. The sample holds tens of thousands of clones; over 70% are singletons and the top ten take just over 8%. Germline trimming cut 4 bases from V and 6 bases from J; bases unmatched to any gene: 1. Per germline, CDR1 SEHNR and CDR2 FQNEAQ (reference sequence). The CDR3 contains 13 residues. The sample taken for sequencing was PBMCs. The chain links TRBV7-9 to TRBJ2-1; TRBD1 matches at 9 bases. The clonotype was recovered from a man aged 55-75 years in good health and CMV-seronegative. The CDR3 loop reads CASSSTGGNEQFF. For the CDR3, the DNA is TGTGCCAGCAGCTCGACAGGGGGCAATGAGCAGTTCTTC.